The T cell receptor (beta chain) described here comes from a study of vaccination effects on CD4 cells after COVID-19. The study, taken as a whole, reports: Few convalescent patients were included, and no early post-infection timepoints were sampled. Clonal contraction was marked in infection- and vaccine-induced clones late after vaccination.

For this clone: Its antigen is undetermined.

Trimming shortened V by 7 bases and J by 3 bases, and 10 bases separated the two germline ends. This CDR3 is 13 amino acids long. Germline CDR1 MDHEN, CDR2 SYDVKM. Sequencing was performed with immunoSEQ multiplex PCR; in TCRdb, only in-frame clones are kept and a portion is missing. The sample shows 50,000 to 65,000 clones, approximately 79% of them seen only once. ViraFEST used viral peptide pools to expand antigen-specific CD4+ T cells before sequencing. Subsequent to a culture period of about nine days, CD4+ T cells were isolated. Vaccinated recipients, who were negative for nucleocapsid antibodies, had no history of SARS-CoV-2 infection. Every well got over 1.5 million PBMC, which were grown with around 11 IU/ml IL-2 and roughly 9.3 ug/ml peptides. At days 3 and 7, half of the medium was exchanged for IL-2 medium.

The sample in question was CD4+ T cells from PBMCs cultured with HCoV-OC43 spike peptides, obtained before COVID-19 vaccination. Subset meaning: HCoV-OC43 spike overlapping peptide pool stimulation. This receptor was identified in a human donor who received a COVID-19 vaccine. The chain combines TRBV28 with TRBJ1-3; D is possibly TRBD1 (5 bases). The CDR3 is CASTKTVGNTIYF. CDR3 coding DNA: TGTGCCAGCACCAAGACAGTTGGAAACACCATATATTTT.